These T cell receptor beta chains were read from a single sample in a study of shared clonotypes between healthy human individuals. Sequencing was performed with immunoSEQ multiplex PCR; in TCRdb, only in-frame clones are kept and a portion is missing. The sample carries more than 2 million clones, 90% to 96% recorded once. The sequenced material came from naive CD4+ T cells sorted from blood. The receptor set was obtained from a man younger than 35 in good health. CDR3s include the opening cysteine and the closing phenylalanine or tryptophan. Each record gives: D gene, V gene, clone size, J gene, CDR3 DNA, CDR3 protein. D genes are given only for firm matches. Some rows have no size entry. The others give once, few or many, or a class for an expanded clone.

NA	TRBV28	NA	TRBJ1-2	TGTGCCAGCAGTTTTGGAAACTATGGCTACACCTTC	CASSFGNYGYTF
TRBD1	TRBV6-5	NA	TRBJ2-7	TGTGCCAGCGGTCGACAGGGGGCAAGCGAGCAGTACTTC	CASGRQGASEQYF
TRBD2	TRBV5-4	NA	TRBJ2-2	TGTGCCAGCAGTATTAGCGGGAGAAGGGGCGGGGAGCTGTTTTTT	CASSISGRRGGELFF
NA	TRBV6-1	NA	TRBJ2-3	TGTGCCAGCAGTGATGGCGAAGCTAGCACAGATACGCAGTATTTT	CASSDGEASTDTQYF
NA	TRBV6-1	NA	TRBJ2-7	TGTGCCAGCAGTGTCAGGGACTCCTACGAGCAGTACTTC	CASSVRDSYEQYF
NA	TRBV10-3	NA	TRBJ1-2	TGTGCCATCAGTGATGGGCGGGGAGGCTATGGCTACACCTTC	CAISDGRGGYGYTF
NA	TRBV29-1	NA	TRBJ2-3	TGCAGCGTTGAAAGCTGGGGCCTCACAGATACGCAGTATTTT	CSVESWGLTDTQYF
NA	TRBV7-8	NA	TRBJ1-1	TGTGCCAGCAGCCTGATCGCGAACACTGAAGCTTTCTTT	CASSLIANTEAFF
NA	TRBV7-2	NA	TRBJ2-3	TGTGCCAGCAGCTTACAATCCTCCGCCACAGATACGCAGTATTTT	CASSLQSSATDTQYF
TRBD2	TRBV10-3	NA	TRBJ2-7	TGTGCCATCAGTTCCGGGACTAGCCCATACGAGCAGTACTTC	CAISSGTSPYEQYF
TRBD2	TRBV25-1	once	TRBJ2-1	TGTGCCAGCAGTCAGGCGGGGGGGCCTTTTCATGAGCAGTTCTTC	CASSQAGGPFHEQFF
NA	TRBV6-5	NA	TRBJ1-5	TGTGCCAGCAGCCCGCCCAATCAGCCCCAGCATTTT	CASSPPNQPQHF
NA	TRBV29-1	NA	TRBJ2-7	TGCAGCGTTGTCGGAGACTTCGGGCAGTACTTC	CSVVGDFGQYF
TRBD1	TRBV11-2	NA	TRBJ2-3	TGTGCCAGCAGCCGGCCGGGACAGGGTTCAGATACGCAGTATTTT	CASSRPGQGSDTQYF
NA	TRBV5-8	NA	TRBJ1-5	TGTGCCAGCAGCTTTTGGTCGGGTATGCAGGGCCCGAGCAATCAGCCCCAGCATTTT	CASSFWSGMQGPSNQPQHF
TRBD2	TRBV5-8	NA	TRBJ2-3	TGTGCCAGCAGTATCAGCGGGAGAACAGATACGCAGTATTTT	CASSISGRTDTQYF
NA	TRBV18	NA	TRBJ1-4	TGTGCCAGCTCACCACGTCTTCAGGGGAATGAAAAACTGTTTTTT	CASSPRLQGNEKLFF
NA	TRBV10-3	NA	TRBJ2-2	TGTGCCATCCTATCAAACACCGGGGAGCTGTTTTTT	CAILSNTGELFF
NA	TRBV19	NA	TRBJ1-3	TGTGCCAGCAGTATCCCTGGAAACACCATATATTTT	CASSIPGNTIYF
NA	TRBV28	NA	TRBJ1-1	TGTGCCTGGAGTGTATCGGACACTGAAGCTTTCTTT	CAWSVSDTEAFF
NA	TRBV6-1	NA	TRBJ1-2	TGTGCCGGCCGGACAGTCGGAACTAACTATGGCTACACCTTC	CAGRTVGTNYGYTF
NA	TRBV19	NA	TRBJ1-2	TGTGCCAGTAGCATCGGGGGCAATTACTATGGCTACACCTTC	CASSIGGNYYGYTF
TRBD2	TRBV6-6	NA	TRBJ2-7	TGTGCCAGCCGGGGGGGGACGGTCTACGAGCAGTACTTC	CASRGGTVYEQYF
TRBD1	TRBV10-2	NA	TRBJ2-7	TGCGCCAGCAGTACCTACACAGGGGGACCCTACGAGCAGTACTTC	CASSTYTGGPYEQYF
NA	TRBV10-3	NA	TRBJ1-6	TGTGCCATCAGTGAGGGACAACAGGTCGATAATTCACCCCTCCACTTT	CAISEGQQVDNSPLHF
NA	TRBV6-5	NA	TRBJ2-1	TGTGCCAGCAGCCGGGGGCGTCATAACAATGAGCAGTTCTTC	CASSRGRHNNEQFF
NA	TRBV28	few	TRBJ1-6	TGTGCCAGCGGTAGGGGGGGCAATTCACCCCTCCACTTT	CASGRGGNSPLHF
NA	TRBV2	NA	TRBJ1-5	TGTGCCAGCAGTCCGGACAGCGCGGGCAATCAGCCCCAGCATTTT	CASSPDSAGNQPQHF
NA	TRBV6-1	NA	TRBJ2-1	TGTGCCAGTTCCTTGGGGCGGAACAATGAGCAGTTCTTC	CASSLGRNNEQFF
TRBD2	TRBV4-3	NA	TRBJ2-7	TGCGCCAGCAGCCAAGATTTAGGACTAGATCGGTACTTC	CASSQDLGLDRYF
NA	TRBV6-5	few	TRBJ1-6	TGTGCCAGCAGGCCGACAGCGATCAATTCACCCCTCCACTTT	CASRPTAINSPLHF
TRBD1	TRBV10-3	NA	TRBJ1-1	TGTGCCATCAGTGAGCTGACAGGGGAGGACACTGAAGCTTTCTTT	CAISELTGEDTEAFF
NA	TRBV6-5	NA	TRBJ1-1	TGTGCCAGCAGTTACTCGGCAGGGCAAGGCACTGAAGCTTTCTTT	CASSYSAGQGTEAFF
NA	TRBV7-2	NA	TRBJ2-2	TGTGCCAGCTCCGGGCCACCAGGGACCGGGGAGCTGTTTTTT	CASSGPPGTGELFF
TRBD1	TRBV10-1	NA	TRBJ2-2	TGCGCCAGCGGGGGACAGCCGAACACCGGGGAGCTGTTTTTT	CASGGQPNTGELFF
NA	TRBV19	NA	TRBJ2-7	TGTGCCAGTAGTATACAACAGGGCTCCACGGGGGAGCAGTACTTC	CASSIQQGSTGEQYF
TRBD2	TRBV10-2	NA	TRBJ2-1	TGCGCCAGCAGTGGACTAGCGGCAGCCGGCGACAATGAGCAGTTCTTC	CASSGLAAAGDNEQFF